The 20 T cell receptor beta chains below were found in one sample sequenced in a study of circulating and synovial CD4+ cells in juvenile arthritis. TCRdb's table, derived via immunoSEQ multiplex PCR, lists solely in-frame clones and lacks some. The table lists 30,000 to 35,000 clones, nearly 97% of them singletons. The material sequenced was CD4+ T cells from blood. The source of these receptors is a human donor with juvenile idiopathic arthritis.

CDR3 DNA: TGTGCCAGCAGCTTAACTAGCCCAGCCCATGAGCAGTTCTTC. Encoded protein: CASSLTSPAHEQFF. V usage is TRBV7-9 and J usage is TRBJ2-1; D may be TRBD2 (6 bases). Trimming took off 2 bases at V and 8 bases at J, with 13 bases between the two ends. Germline CDR1 SEHNR, CDR2 FQNEAQ (reference sequence). The CDR3 runs to 14 residues.

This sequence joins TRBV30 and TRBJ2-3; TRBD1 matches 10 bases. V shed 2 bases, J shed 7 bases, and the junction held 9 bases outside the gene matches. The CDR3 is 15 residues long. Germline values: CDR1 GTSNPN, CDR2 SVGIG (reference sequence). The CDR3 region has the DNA TGTGCCTGGAGTTGGACAGGGGGTAAGCCTAATACGCAGTATTTT. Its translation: CAWSWTGGKPNTQYF.

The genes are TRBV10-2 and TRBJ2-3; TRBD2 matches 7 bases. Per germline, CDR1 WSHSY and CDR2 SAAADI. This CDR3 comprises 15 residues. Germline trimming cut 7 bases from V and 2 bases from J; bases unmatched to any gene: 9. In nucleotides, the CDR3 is TGCGCCAGCACCCAAGCGGGAACACACACAGATACGCAGTATTTT. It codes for CASTQAGTHTDTQYF.

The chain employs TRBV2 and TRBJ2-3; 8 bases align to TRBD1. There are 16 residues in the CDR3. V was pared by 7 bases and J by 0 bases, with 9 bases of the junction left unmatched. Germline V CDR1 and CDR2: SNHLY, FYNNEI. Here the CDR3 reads CASTPGQASSTDTQYF. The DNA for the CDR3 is TGTGCCAGCACTCCGGGACAGGCCTCTAGCACAGATACGCAGTATTTT.

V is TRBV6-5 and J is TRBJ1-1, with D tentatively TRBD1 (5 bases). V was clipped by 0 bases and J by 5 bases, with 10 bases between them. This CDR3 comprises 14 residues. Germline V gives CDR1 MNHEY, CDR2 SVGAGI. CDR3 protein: CASSYSAGKTEAFF. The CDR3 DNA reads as TGTGCCAGCAGTTACTCGGCAGGGAAAACTGAAGCTTTCTTT.

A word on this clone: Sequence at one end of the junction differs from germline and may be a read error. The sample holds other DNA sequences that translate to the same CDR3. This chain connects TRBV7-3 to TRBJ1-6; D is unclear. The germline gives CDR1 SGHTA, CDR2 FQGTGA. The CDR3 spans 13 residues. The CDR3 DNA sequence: TGTGCCAGCAGCTTAGAGATTAATTCCCCCCTCCACTTT. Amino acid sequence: CASSLEINSPLHF. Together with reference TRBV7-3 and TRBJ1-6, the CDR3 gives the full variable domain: GAGVSQTPSNKVTEKGKYVELRCDPISGHTALYWYRQSLGQGPEFLIYFQGTGAADDSGLPNDRFFAVRPEGSVSTLKIQRTERGDSAVYLCASSLEINSPLHFGNGTRLTVT.

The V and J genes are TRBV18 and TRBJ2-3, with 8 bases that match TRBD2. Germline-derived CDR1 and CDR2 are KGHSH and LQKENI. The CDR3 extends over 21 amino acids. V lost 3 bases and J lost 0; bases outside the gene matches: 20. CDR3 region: CASSPPLPLAENEESTDTQYF. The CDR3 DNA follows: TGTGCCAGCTCACCCCCTCTCCCACTAGCGGAGAACGAAGAAAGCACAGATACGCAGTATTTT.

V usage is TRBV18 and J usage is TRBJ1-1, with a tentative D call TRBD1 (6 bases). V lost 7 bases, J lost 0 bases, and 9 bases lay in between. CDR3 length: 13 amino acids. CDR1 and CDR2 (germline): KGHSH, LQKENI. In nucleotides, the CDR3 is TGTGCCAGCTACACAGGGTTGAACACTGAAGCTTTCTTT. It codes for CASYTGLNTEAFF.

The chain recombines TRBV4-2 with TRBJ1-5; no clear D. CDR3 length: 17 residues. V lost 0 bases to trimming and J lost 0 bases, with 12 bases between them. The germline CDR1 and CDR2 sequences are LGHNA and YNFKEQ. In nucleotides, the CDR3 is TGTGCCAGCAGCCAAGATGTGGGCGGGTATAGCAATCAGCCCCAGCATTTT. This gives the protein CASSQDVGGYSNQPQHF.

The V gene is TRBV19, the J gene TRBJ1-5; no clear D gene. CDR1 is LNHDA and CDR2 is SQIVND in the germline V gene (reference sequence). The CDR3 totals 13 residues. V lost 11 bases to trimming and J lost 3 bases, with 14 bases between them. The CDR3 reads CAVNPGTNQPQHF. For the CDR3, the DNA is TGTGCCGTCAACCCGGGAACCAATCAGCCCCAGCATTTT. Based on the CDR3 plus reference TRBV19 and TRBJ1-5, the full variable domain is DGGITQSPKYLFRKEGQNVTLSCEQNLNHDAMYWYRQDPGQGLRLIYYSQIVNDFQKGDIAEGYSVSREKKESFPLTVTSAQKNPTAFYLCAVNPGTNQPQHFGDGTRLSIL.

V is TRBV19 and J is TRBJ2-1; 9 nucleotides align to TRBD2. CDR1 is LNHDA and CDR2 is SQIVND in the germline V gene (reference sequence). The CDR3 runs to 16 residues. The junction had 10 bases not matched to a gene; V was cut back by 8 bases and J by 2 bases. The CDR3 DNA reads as TGTGCCAGTCTGGAGGGGGCTAGCGGGACCTACAATGAGCAGTTCTTC. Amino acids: CASLEGASGTYNEQFF.

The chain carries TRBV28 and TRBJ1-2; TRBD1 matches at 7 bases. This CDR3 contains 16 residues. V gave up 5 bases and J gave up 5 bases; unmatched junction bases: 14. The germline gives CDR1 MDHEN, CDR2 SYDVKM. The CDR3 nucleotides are TGTGCCAGCAGTCCGATGTTCGGGACAGCTGCTTATGGCTACACCTTC. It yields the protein CASSPMFGTAAYGYTF.

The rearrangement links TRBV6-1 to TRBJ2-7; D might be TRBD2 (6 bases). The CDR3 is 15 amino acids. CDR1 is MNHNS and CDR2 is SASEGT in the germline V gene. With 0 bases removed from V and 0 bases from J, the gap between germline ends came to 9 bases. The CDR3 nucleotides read TGTGCCAGCAGTGAAGCTCCGGGGGACTCCTACGAGCAGTACTTC. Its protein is CASSEAPGDSYEQYF.

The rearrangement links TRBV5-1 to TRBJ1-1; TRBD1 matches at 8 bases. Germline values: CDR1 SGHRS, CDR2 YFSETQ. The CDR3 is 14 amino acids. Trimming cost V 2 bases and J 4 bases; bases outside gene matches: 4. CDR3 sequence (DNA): TGCGCCAGCAGCTTAAAACAGGGGGGCACTGAAGCTTTCTTT. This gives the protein CASSLKQGGTEAFF.

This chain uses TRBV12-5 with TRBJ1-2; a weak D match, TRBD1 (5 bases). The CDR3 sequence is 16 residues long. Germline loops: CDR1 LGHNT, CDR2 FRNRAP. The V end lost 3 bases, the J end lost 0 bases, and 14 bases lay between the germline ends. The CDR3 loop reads CASGFSVGGTNYGYTF. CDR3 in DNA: TGTGCTAGTGGTTTCTCGGTGGGGGGTACTAACTATGGCTACACCTTC.

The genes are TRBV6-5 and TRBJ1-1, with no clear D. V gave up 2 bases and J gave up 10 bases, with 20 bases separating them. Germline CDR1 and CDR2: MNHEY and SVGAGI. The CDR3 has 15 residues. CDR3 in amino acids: CASSYRSLPRNRAFF. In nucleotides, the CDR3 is TGTGCCAGCAGTTACCGCTCCCTACCGCGAAATCGAGCTTTCTTT.

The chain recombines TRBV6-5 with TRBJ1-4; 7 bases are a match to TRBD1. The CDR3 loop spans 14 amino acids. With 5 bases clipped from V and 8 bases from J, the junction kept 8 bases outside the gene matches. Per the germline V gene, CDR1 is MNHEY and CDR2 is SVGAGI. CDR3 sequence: CASSPGTVGEKLFF. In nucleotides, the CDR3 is TGTGCCAGCAGTCCCGGGACAGTTGGAGAAAAACTGTTTTTT.

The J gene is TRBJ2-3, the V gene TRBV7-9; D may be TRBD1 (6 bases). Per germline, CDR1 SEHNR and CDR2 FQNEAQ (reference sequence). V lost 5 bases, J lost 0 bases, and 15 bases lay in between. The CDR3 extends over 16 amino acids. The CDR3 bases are TGTGCCAGCAGCCGACTACAGGGTATCAGCACAGATACGCAGTATTTT. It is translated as CASSRLQGISTDTQYF.

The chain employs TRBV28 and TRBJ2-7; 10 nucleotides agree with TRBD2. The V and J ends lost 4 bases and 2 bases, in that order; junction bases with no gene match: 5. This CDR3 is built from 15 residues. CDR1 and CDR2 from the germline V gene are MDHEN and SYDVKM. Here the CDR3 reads CASSWSGRAAYEQYF. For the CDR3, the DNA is TGTGCCAGCAGTTGGAGCGGGAGGGCCGCCTACGAGCAGTACTTC.

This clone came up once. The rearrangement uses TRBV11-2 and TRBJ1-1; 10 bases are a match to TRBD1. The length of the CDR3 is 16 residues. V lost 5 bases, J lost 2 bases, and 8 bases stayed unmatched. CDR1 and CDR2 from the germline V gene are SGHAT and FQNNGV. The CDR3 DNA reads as TGTGCCAGCAGCATAGGACAGGGGGGAGTCAACACTGAAGCTTTCTTT. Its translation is CASSIGQGGVNTEAFF.